A single sample gave rise to the 9 T cell receptor beta chains below, sequenced in a study of Ad26.COV2.S vaccination and SARS-CoV-2 variants. The assay was immunoSEQ multiplex PCR, and TCRdb's table has in-frame clones only and misses some. Of approximately 400,000 clones in the sample, roughly 80% were seen once. Treatment specified: some 20 received Ad26.COV2.S at low or high dose, single or two shots; roughly five received placebo; per-sample allocation not given. Collection of samples fell on day 63 after the first vaccine or placebo injection. This material consisted of peripheral blood, taken in a trial of Ad26.COV2.S vaccine versus placebo. The source of these receptors is a person aged 18-60 years who received the Ad26.COV2.S COVID-19 vaccine or a placebo.

The V gene is TRBV7-9, the J gene TRBJ1-1; 9 nucleotides agree with TRBD1. V gave up 4 bases and J gave up 4 bases; unmatched junction bases: 4. The CDR3 has 14 residues. Germline V gene lookup returns CDR1 SEHNR and CDR2 FQNEAQ (reference sequence). The DNA of the CDR3 is TGTGCCAGCAGCTGGGACAGGGTTTTCACTGAAGCTTTCTTT. As protein: CASSWDRVFTEAFF.

This rearrangement joins TRBV7-3 to TRBJ2-3; no clear D gene. The length of the CDR3 is 15 residues. The germline CDR1 and CDR2 sequences are SGHTA and FQGTGA. V dropped 4 bases and J dropped 1 base, with 12 bases sitting between them. CDR3 protein: CASSSSPLRTDTQYF. Written as DNA, the CDR3 is TGTGCCAGCAGCTCCTCCCCCCTACGCACAGATACGCAGTATTTT.

This chain uses TRBV3-1 (or the pseudogene TRBV3-2) with TRBJ1-4; TRBD1 aligns across 7 bases. The V gene's germline CDR1 is LGHDT and CDR2 YNNKEL (reference sequence). V shed 8 bases, J shed 2 bases, and the junction held 14 bases outside the gene matches. The CDR3 contains 17 residues. In DNA form, the CDR3 reads TGTGCCAGCGCAAGAAGGGGGCAGGGCAGGACTAATGAAAAACTGTTTTTT. Its protein product is CASARRGQGRTNEKLFF.

This clone has at least ten counts. The chain recombines TRBV19 with TRBJ2-7; D is uncertain. V was shortened by 4 bases and J by 5 bases, with 9 bases between the two germline ends. The CDR3 runs 12 residues. Germline CDR1 reads LNHDA; CDR2 reads SQIVND (reference sequence). The CDR3 here is CASSRGFNEQYF. In nucleotides, the CDR3 is TGTGCCAGTAGTAGAGGTTTCAACGAGCAGTACTTC.

The V gene is TRBV5-5, the J gene TRBJ1-1, with TRBD1 as a possible D gene (6 bases). This CDR3 has 14 residues. Germline CDR1 SGHKS, CDR2 YYEKEE (reference sequence). Trimming shortened V by 4 bases and J by 5 bases, and 15 bases separated the two germline ends. The CDR3 loop reads CASSHRVRWTEAFF. In DNA form, the CDR3 reads TGTGCCAGCAGCCACAGGGTGAGGTGGACTGAAGCTTTCTTT.

This chain uses TRBV3-1 (or the pseudogene TRBV3-2) with TRBJ2-1, with TRBD2 identical over 14 bases. Per the germline V gene, CDR1 is LGHDT and CDR2 is YNNKEL (reference sequence). Trimming at V came to 4 bases and at J to 7 bases, leaving 9 bases not matched to a gene. CDR3 length: 17 residues. This chain's CDR3 is CASSRPLTSGRVNEQFF. The CDR3 DNA reads TGTGCCAGCAGCCGCCCCCTGACTAGCGGGAGGGTTAATGAGCAGTTCTTC.

The chain couples TRBV11-2 to TRBJ2-2; D might be TRBD1 or TRBD2, each matching 5 bases. The CDR3 is 14 residues long. Germline V CDR1 and CDR2: SGHAT, FQNNGV. Trimming pared 5 bases from V and 2 bases from J, leaving 9 bases between. The CDR3 region has the DNA TGTGCCAGCAGCCCGGGACCAAACACCGGGGAGCTGTTTTTT. As protein: CASSPGPNTGELFF.

V gene TRBV7-9 combines with J gene TRBJ2-7, with a tentative D call TRBD2 (6 bases). This CDR3 is built from 15 residues. The V and J ends lost 4 bases and 3 bases respectively, with 16 bases between them. CDR1 is SEHNR and CDR2 is FQNEAQ in the germline V gene (reference sequence). The DNA for the CDR3 is TGTGCCAGCAGCTCAAGCGGAGGGAGGTTCTACGAGCAGTACTTC. Residues: CASSSSGGRFYEQYF.

The rearrangement joins TRBV12-3 or TRBV12-4 to TRBJ2-7; TRBD2 matches at 7 bases. V shed 7 bases and J 4 bases; nucleotides not matched to a gene: 7. The CDR3 loop spans 13 amino acids. CDR3 sequence: CASNPSGGYEQYF. The CDR3 nucleotides are TGTGCCAGCAATCCCTCGGGGGGTTACGAGCAGTACTTC.